These 15 T cell receptor beta chains share one sample of origin, sequenced in a study of blood T cell repertoires in COVID-19. Assay: immunoSEQ multiplex PCR; the TCRdb copy retains only in-frame clones and omits some. The sample yields over 130,000 clones, 84% seen once. Sequencing was done on a sample of PBMCs or T cells enriched from blood (not recorded which). The receptors were sampled from a woman in her 50s with acute COVID-19.

The V gene is TRBV6-5, the J gene TRBJ2-7, with TRBD1 identical over 9 bases. The CDR3 extends over 14 amino acids. Per the germline V gene, CDR1 is MNHEY and CDR2 is SVGAGI. Unmatched junction bases numbered 8, after V lost 6 bases and J lost 5 bases. The CDR3 DNA reads TGTGCCAGCAGGACCGGGACAGGGTCCAACGAGCAGTACTTC. It codes for CASRTGTGSNEQYF.

The V gene is TRBV21-1, the J gene TRBJ2-1; the table's D call TRBD1 went unverified against the DNA. TRBV21-1 is a known pseudogene. CDR3 length: 15 amino acids. The CDR3 reads CASSPRRTGVNEQFF. The DNA for the CDR3 is TGTGCCAGCAGCCCCCGAAGGACAGGGGTCAATGAGCAGTTCTTC.

This clone was detected once. One end of the junction is discordant with germline, which a read error may explain. The chain joins TRBV27 to TRBJ1-2, with TRBD1 as a possible D gene (6 bases). Germline CDR1 reads MNHEY; CDR2 reads SMNVEV (reference sequence). The CDR3 is 12 amino acids. Written as DNA, the CDR3 is TGTGCCAGCAGTCTAGGACAGAGAAACCTTCTCTTC. This sequence encodes CASSLGQRNLLF.

The chain links TRBV19 to TRBJ2-7; D perhaps matches TRBD1 (5 bases). The CDR3 runs 13 residues. The V gene's germline CDR1 is LNHDA and CDR2 SQIVND (reference sequence). Trimming cost V 7 bases and J 0 bases, with 10 bases left between them. For the CDR3, the DNA is TGTGCCAGTATGGGGCAGGGCTCCTACGAGCAGTACTTC. Protein sequence: CASMGQGSYEQYF.

V usage is TRBV5-6 and J usage is TRBJ2-3; possibly TRBD1 for D (7 bases). V gave up 6 bases and J gave up 2 bases, with 19 bases separating them. This CDR3 has 16 residues. Looked up from germline, CDR1 is SGHDT and CDR2 is YYEEEE. Written as DNA, the CDR3 is TGTGCCAGCAACCTTGGGCGGGACAGACACACAGATACGCAGTATTTT. It specifies CASNLGRDRHTDTQYF.

In this sample, this clone turned up a few times. This chain links TRBV19 with TRBJ2-7, with no clear D. CDR1 is LNHDA, CDR2 SQIVND, per germline (reference sequence). This CDR3 spans 12 amino acids. V was clipped by 6 bases and J by 4 bases, with 10 bases between them. In nucleotides, the CDR3 is TGTGCCAGTAGCTCCGCGACTTACGAGCAGTACTTC. This encodes CASSSATYEQYF.

This clone was seen a single time. This rearrangement joins TRBV27 to TRBJ2-1, with 11 bases aligning to TRBD2. The CDR3 consists of 17 residues. The junction had 5 bases not matched to a gene; V was cut back by 4 bases and J by 0 bases. Per germline, CDR1 MNHEY and CDR2 SMNVEV (reference sequence). CDR3 bases: TGTGCCAGCAGTTCAGGACTAGCGGGCCCCTCCTACAATGAGCAGTTCTTC. This encodes CASSSGLAGPSYNEQFF.

The rearrangement uses TRBV7-3 and TRBJ2-7; 12 bases line up with TRBD2. The V and J ends lost 2 bases and 7 bases, in that order; junction bases with no gene match: 15. The germline V gene encodes CDR1 SGHTA and CDR2 FQGTGA. The CDR3 covers 18 residues. The CDR3: CASSLYRRLAGEPGEQYF. CDR3 nucleotides: TGTGCCAGCAGCTTATACCGGCGACTAGCGGGAGAGCCTGGGGAGCAGTACTTC.

The chain uses TRBV11-3 and TRBJ1-4; a possible D gene is TRBD1 (5 bases). Germline V lookup: CDR1 SGHNT, CDR2 YENEEA. V lost 0 bases and J 8 bases, leaving 22 bases between the germline ends. The CDR3 sequence is 18 residues long. DNA of the CDR3: TGTGCCAGCAGCTTAGACGGAGCGGGGGGAGGTGGAGGCGAAAAACTGTTTTTT. It specifies CASSLDGAGGGGGEKLFF.

The rearrangement uses TRBV11-3 and TRBJ2-2; 10 bases are shared with TRBD2. CDR1 is SGHNT and CDR2 is YENEEA in the germline V gene. This CDR3 has 14 amino acids. The junction had 1 base not matched to a gene; V was cut back by 4 bases and J by 5 bases. This chain's CDR3 is CASSWTSGTGELFF. The DNA for the CDR3 is TGTGCCAGCAGCTGGACTAGCGGAACCGGGGAGCTGTTTTTT.

The chain is built from TRBV11-2 and TRBJ2-2; possible D gene TRBD1, 7 bases. CDR1 is SGHAT and CDR2 is FQNNGV in the germline V gene. This CDR3 is 13 amino acids long. V was clipped by 6 bases and J by 5 bases, with 10 bases between them. CDR3 coding DNA: TGTGCCAGCAGTTCAGGGGGGACCGGGGAGCTGTTTTTT. Translated, it gives CASSSGGTGELFF.

The rearrangement joins TRBV11-2 to TRBJ2-7; maybe TRBD2 (6 bases). Between the trimmed V and J ends, which lost 5 bases and 3 bases, there was a span of 14 bases. This CDR3 is built from 14 residues. The germline gives CDR1 SGHAT, CDR2 FQNNGV. This CDR3 reads CASSRQVEGYEQYF. The CDR3 coding sequence is TGTGCCAGCAGCCGGCAGGTGGAGGGCTACGAGCAGTACTTC.

The rearrangement uses TRBV6-6 and TRBJ2-7; D is ambiguous. Trimming pared 4 bases from V and 0 bases from J, leaving 13 bases between. The CDR3 is 15 amino acids. The germline V gene encodes CDR1 MNHNY and CDR2 SVGAGI (reference sequence). The CDR3 coding sequence is TGTGCCAGCAGTTCGAATATCAGATTCTCCTACGAGCAGTACTTC. Amino acid sequence: CASSSNIRFSYEQYF.

The J gene is TRBJ2-5, the V gene TRBV29-1, with 8 bases identical to TRBD1. Germline CDR1 reads SQVTM; CDR2 reads ANQGSEA. Trimming removed 7 bases from V and 7 bases from J; junction bases left unmatched: 11. CDR3 length: 13 residues. This chain's CDR3 is CSASGGAGRTQYF. DNA for the CDR3: TGCAGCGCCTCAGGGGGCGCGGGAAGGACCCAGTACTTC.

This clone was picked up one time. The V call is TRBV9, the J call TRBJ1-3, with D perhaps matching TRBD1 (5 bases). The V gene lost 3 bases and the J gene lost 4 bases, with 11 bases spanning the gap. Germline assignment: CDR1 SGDLS and CDR2 YYNGEE. The CDR3 has 14 amino acids. In DNA form, the CDR3 reads TGTGCCAGCAGCGATACAGGCTCCGGAAACACCATATATTTT. Residues: CASSDTGSGNTIYF.